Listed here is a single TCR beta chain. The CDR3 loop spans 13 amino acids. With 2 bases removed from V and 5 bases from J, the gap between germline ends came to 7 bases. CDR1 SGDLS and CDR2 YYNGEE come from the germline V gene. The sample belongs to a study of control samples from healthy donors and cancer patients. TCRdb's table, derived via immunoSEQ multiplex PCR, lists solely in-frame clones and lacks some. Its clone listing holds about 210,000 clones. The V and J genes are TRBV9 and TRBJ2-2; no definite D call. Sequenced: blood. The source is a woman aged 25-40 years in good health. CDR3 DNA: TGTGCCAGCAGCGTGAGGCAGACCGGGGAGCTGTTTTTT. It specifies CASSVRQTGELFF.